This TCR beta chain was identified in a study of a mutant IDH1 vaccine in newly diagnosed glioma. Here immunoSEQ multiplex PCR was the method, and the copy in TCRdb shows in-frame clones only, minus some. The sample has some 50,000 clones; roughly 92% are singletons. CDR1 and CDR2 (germline): LNHDA, SQIVND (reference sequence). The CDR3 contains 15 residues. V lost 7 bases and J lost 4; bases outside the gene matches: 13. Comment on this clone: Its antigen is unknown.

Time point of the sample: week 35, safety follow-up. Doses of 300 ug of mutant IDH1 20-mer peptide were given with topical imiquimod. This material consisted of PBMCs, taken from a glioma patient whose treatment included an IDH1 peptide vaccine. The clonotype was recovered from a man in his fifties or sixties with glioma. This chain uses TRBV19 with TRBJ2-7, with 7 bases fitting TRBD2. In nucleotides, the CDR3 is TGTGCCAGTACCACATCCTTTGGGGGGGTGTACGAGCAGTACTTC. It specifies CASTTSFGGVYEQYF. The full variable domain, rest sourced from reference TRBV19 and TRBJ2-7, is DGGITQSPKYLFRKEGQNVTLSCEQNLNHDAMYWYRQDPGQGLRLIYYSQIVNDFQKGDIAEGYSVSREKKESFPLTVTSAQKNPTAFYLCASTTSFGGVYEQYFGPGTRLTVT.